Presented here are 4 T cell receptor beta chains from one specimen sequenced in a study of cytomegalovirus exposure and HLA in healthy donors. The PCR contained 60 Vbeta and 13 Jbeta primers. The assay was immunoSEQ multiplex PCR, and TCRdb's table has in-frame clones only and misses some. The sample holds 100,000 to 150,000 clones, roughly 78% seen once. The material sequenced was PBMCs. These receptors were taken from a woman aged 40 to 50 in good health and CMV-seronegative.

The rearrangement uses TRBV7-2 and TRBJ2-1, with 14 bases that match TRBD2. This CDR3 is built from 15 residues. CDR1 SGHTA and CDR2 FQGNSA come from the germline V gene. Trimming at V came to 5 bases and at J to 6 bases, leaving 3 bases not matched to a gene. CDR3: CASSQTSGRANEQFF. The CDR3 nucleotides are TGTGCCAGCAGCCAGACTAGCGGGAGGGCCAATGAGCAGTTCTTC.

The rearrangement links TRBV7-9 to TRBJ2-2; 7 bases are a match to TRBD2. In germline, CDR1 is SEHNR, CDR2 FQNEAQ (reference sequence). The CDR3 consists of 18 residues. After removal of 5 bases from V and 2 bases from J, the junction contained 14 bases not matched to a gene. CDR3 sequence (DNA): TGTGCCAGCAGCCTCTGGAGCTTGGCGGGACTAAACACCGGGGAGCTGTTTTTT. Translating it yields CASSLWSLAGLNTGELFF.

This chain uses TRBV19 with TRBJ2-1, with 8 bases identical to TRBD2. V dropped 5 bases and J dropped 10; count of bases not matched to a gene: 13. The length of the CDR3 is 15 residues. CDR1 and CDR2 from the germline V gene are LNHDA and SQIVND (reference sequence). CDR3 DNA sequence: TGTGCCAGTAGTTATTTAGCGGGACTAGGTCCCGAGCAGTTCTTC. Amino acid sequence: CASSYLAGLGPEQFF.

The chain couples TRBV7-9 to TRBJ2-5; 14 bases fit TRBD2. The CDR3 length is 16 residues. V lost 5 bases to trimming and J lost 5 bases; unmatched junction nucleotides: 7. The V gene's germline CDR1 is SEHNR and CDR2 FQNEAQ (reference sequence). The CDR3 sequence is CASSLGLAGARETQYF. The CDR3, as DNA: TGTGCCAGCAGCCTGGGACTAGCGGGAGCGCGGGAGACCCAGTACTTC. The full variable domain, rest sourced from reference TRBV7-9 and TRBJ2-5, is DTGVSQNPRHKITKRGQNVTFRCDPISEHNRLYWYRQTLGQGPEFLTYFQNEAQLEKSRLLSDRFSAERPKGSFSTLEIQRTEQGDSAMYLCASSLGLAGARETQYFGPGTRLLVL.